This T cell receptor beta chain was found in a study of blood T cell repertoires in COVID-19. For the study at large: Acute-phase and convalescent COVID-19 samples originated in the United States, Italy and Spain.

The authors' processing: By means of reference gene primer amplification, nucleated cell counts were estimated. Using immunoSEQ multiplex PCR, the repertoire was profiled, and TCRdb retains in-frame clones only, with some absent. V and J calls and clone size are those listed in that table; D and trimming were worked out from the DNA. The sample lists 150,000 to 200,000 clones, approximately 90% occurring once. CDR3 length: 18 amino acids. V was cut by 1 base and J by 1 base, with 18 bases left in between. The V gene's germline CDR1 is SGHDN and CDR2 FVKESK. Sequenced sample: peripheral blood. The rearrangement links TRBV14 to TRBJ2-3; maybe TRBD1 (6 bases). This receptor was taken from a man aged 35-49 years with active or convalescent COVID-19. CDR3 nucleotide sequence: TGTGCCAGCAGCCAAGCAGGGGCCAGAGCCCTCGGCACAGATACGCAGTATTTT. Its translation: CASSQAGARALGTDTQYF. The variable domain in full, with the rest retrieved from reference TRBV14 and TRBJ2-3, is EAGVTQFPSHSVIEKGQTVTLRCDPISGHDNLYWYRRVMGKEIKFLLHFVKESKQDESGMPNNRFLAERTGGTYSTLKVQPAELEDSGVYFCASSQAGARALGTDTQYFGPGTRLTVL.